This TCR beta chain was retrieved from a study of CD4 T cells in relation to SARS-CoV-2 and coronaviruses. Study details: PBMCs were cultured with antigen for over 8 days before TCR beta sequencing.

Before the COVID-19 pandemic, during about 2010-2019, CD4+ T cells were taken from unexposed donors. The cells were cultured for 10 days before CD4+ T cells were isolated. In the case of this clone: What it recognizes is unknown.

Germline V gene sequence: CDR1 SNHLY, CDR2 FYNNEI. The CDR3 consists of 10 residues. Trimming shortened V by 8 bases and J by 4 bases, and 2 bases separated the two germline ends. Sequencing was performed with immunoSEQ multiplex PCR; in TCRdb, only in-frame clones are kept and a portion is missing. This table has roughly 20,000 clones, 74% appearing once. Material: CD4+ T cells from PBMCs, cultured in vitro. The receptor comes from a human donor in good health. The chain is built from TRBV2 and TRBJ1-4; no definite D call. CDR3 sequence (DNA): TGTGCCAGCCATAATGAAAAACTGTTTTTT. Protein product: CASHNEKLFF.